This TCR beta chain was retrieved from a study of T cell repertoires in cytomegalovirus infection. This clonotype was counted between two and nine times. Its target is unknown. The CDR3 totals 15 residues. The V end was cut by 3 bases, the J end by 2 bases, with 11 bases between. TCRdb re-called the reads with MiXCR, one entry per CDR3 protein. Of about 900,000 distinct CDR3 sequences in the sample, around 32% were seen once. J is TRBJ2-1 and V is TRBV12-3 or TRBV12-4, with D perhaps TRBD1 (5 bases). The sequences come from cultured CD8+ T cells from PBMCs, collected from culture after CMV antigen stimulation. The sequence was collected from a human donor in good health (CMV status not recorded). Some clones in this sample may be carry-over from other donors' samples. Written as DNA, the CDR3 is TGTGCCAGCAGTTTGTCGGACACGGCCTACAATGAGCAGTTCTTC. Translated, it gives CASSLSDTAYNEQFF.